The 19 T cell receptor beta chains reported below all come from one sample, sequenced in a study of T cell repertoires in cytomegalovirus infection. The antigens these receptors bind are not known. TCRdb re-analysed the reads in MiXCR, keeping a single row per CDR3 protein. This table has 680,000 or so distinct CDR3 sequences, about 33% appearing once. The material sequenced was cultured PBMCs, taken from culture after CMV antigen stimulation. The receptor source for this set is a human donor in good health (CMV status not recorded). Some clones in this sample may be carry-over from other donors' samples.

This clonotype has just a few counts. The rearrangement joins TRBV7-6 to TRBJ2-3; D call uncertain. The CDR3 covers 13 residues. V gave up 1 base and J gave up 5 bases, with 7 bases separating them. Germline V lookup: CDR1 SGHVS, CDR2 FNYEAQ. CDR3 coding DNA: TGTGCCAGCAGCTTAGAAACTGGAGATACGCAGTATTTT. This gives the protein CASSLETGDTQYF.

This rearrangement joins TRBV7-9 to TRBJ2-5, with 7 bases lining up with TRBD2. Germline lookup yields CDR1 SEHNR and CDR2 FQNEAQ (reference sequence). The CDR3 runs 12 residues. The J segment lost 5 bases and the V segment lost 6 bases, leaving 3 bases of the junction unmatched. CDR3 coding DNA: TGTGCCAGCAGGCCAGCGGGGGAGACCCAGTACTTC. This translates into CASRPAGETQYF.

Written as DNA, the CDR3 is TGTGCCAGCAGTTCCGATGCAGATACGCAGTATTTT. Residues: CASSSDADTQYF. The chain joins TRBV6-5 to TRBJ2-3; no clear D gene. CDR3 size: 12 residues. V lost 4 bases to trimming and J lost 4 bases, with 6 bases between them. The germline gives CDR1 MNHEY, CDR2 SVGAGI.

J is TRBJ2-3 and V is TRBV5-3, with D perhaps TRBD1 (5 bases). TRBV5-3 is an ORF for which the function is uncertain. Between the trimmed V and J ends, which lost 8 bases and 0 bases, there was a span of 22 bases. This CDR3 comprises 17 residues. The CDR3 is CASSPRAGSLSTDTQYF. As DNA, the CDR3 is TGTGCCAGCAGCCCCAGGGCCGGCTCCCTAAGCACAGATACGCAGTATTTT.

The V gene is TRBV11-2, the J gene TRBJ2-7; D tentatively fits TRBD1 or TRBD2 (5 bases each). V was cut by 1 base and J by 5 bases, with 12 bases left in between. CDR3 size: 14 residues. CDR1 and CDR2 from the germline V gene are SGHAT and FQNNGV. The CDR3 DNA reads TGTGCCAGCAGCTTAGTCGTGGGGACCCACGAGCAGTACTTC. This encodes CASSLVVGTHEQYF.

This clonotype was detected a few times. This chain joins TRBV6-6 and TRBJ1-1; D is undetermined. V gave up 0 bases and J gave up 4 bases, with 12 bases separating them. Germline lookup yields CDR1 MNHNY and CDR2 SVGAGI (reference sequence). The CDR3 sequence is 15 residues long. The CDR3 sequence: CASSYSSQLSTEAFF. The CDR3 bases are TGTGCCAGCAGTTACTCTTCCCAACTGAGCACTGAAGCTTTCTTT.

The V call is TRBV18, the J call TRBJ2-7, with TRBD2 matching over 13 bases. This CDR3 spans 16 amino acids. The junction had 5 bases not matched to a gene; V was cut back by 2 bases and J by 4 bases. Germline assignment: CDR1 KGHSH and CDR2 LQKENI. The CDR3 reads CASSPAGTSGIYEQYF. CDR3 coding DNA: TGTGCCAGCTCACCAGCCGGGACTAGCGGGATATACGAGCAGTACTTC.

The rearrangement uses TRBV4-3 and TRBJ1-5; tentative D call: TRBD1 (6 bases). Germline CDR1 reads LGHNA; CDR2 reads YSLEER. Trimming stripped 0 bases from V and 7 bases from J, with 10 bases between. The CDR3 covers 14 residues. DNA for the CDR3: TGCGCCAGCAGCCAAGAGGGGGCAGGACAGCCCCAGCATTTT. This codes for CASSQEGAGQPQHF.

In the case of this clonotype: The junction shows a germline mismatch at one end, possibly a read error. This chain uses TRBV7-2 with TRBJ2-1, with D perhaps TRBD2 (5 bases). Germline CDR1 is SGHTA and CDR2 is FQGNSA. The CDR3 is 15 amino acids. The CDR3, as DNA: TGTGCCAACAGCTTAGCCCCGGGGTTGTCCAGTGAGCAGTTCTTC. It is translated as CANSLAPGLSSEQFF.

This clonotype was counted ten times or more. DNA for the CDR3: TGTGCCAGCAGCCCCCCCTATGGCTACACCTTC. As protein: CASSPPYGYTF. The chain links TRBV7-9 to TRBJ1-2; D not resolved. The CDR3 covers 11 residues. Germline loops: CDR1 SEHNR, CDR2 FQNEAQ (reference sequence). Trimming took 5 bases from V and 4 from J, leaving 5 bases between them.

This clonotype was counted between two and nine times. The V and J genes are TRBV6-1 and TRBJ2-3, with D unclear. CDR1 MNHNS and CDR2 SASEGT come from the germline V gene. CDR3 length: 16 amino acids. V shed 2 bases and J shed 3 bases, with 15 bases lying between them. As DNA, the CDR3 is TGTGCCAGCAGTGAACTCCCGGCTAGGTTTACAGATACGCAGTATTTT. Translation: CASSELPARFTDTQYF.

The table lists this clonotype with many counts. CDR3 coding DNA: TGTGCCAGCAGTTCTGACAGGGGGGGAGGCTACACCTTC. Amino acids: CASSSDRGGGYTF. The rearrangement links TRBV7-8 to TRBJ1-2, with 9 bases that match TRBD1. The trim removed 6 bases at V and 8 bases at J, leaving 7 bases unmatched. The CDR3 consists of 13 residues. Germline values: CDR1 SGHVS, CDR2 FQNEAQ.

The chain is built from TRBV19 and TRBJ1-3; D remains unclear. Germline CDR1 is LNHDA and CDR2 is SQIVND (reference sequence). CDR3 length: 14 amino acids. V lost 8 bases to trimming and J lost 5 bases, with 16 bases between them. Here the CDR3 reads CASEGPGWRNTIYF. In DNA form, the CDR3 reads TGTGCCAGTGAAGGCCCCGGTTGGAGAAACACCATATATTTT.

About this clonotype itself: This sequence may be a read error, since a much larger clone differs from it by one base. The rearrangement uses TRBV7-2 and TRBJ2-3; D not resolved. V lost 7 bases to trimming and J lost 3 bases, with 14 bases between them. CDR3 length: 14 amino acids. Looked up from germline, CDR1 is SGHTA and CDR2 is FQGNSA. The CDR3 sequence is CASTPLSVTDTQYF. The CDR3 DNA is TGTGCCAGCACCCCATTAAGTGTAACAGATACGCAGTATTTT.

This clonotype was observed a handful of times. The chain links TRBV6-1 to TRBJ2-5; D is undetermined. This CDR3 has 13 amino acids. Germline-derived CDR1 and CDR2 are MNHNS and SASEGT. V lost 1 base and J 6 bases, leaving 9 bases between the germline ends. This CDR3 is CASSEGSPKTQYF. The CDR3 DNA reads as TGTGCCAGCAGTGAAGGGTCCCCCAAGACCCAGTACTTC.

There are a few counts of this clonotype. CDR3 in DNA: TGTGCCAGCAGCTTTAGGCCGGTGGGGGATGAAGCTTTCTTT. This translates into CASSFRPVGDEAFF. V is TRBV7-8 and J is TRBJ1-1; D is possibly TRBD1 (5 bases). V was trimmed by 3 bases and J by 7 bases, leaving 15 bases between them. CDR1 is SGHVS and CDR2 is FQNEAQ in the germline V gene. CDR3 length: 14 residues.

The chain recombines TRBV5-6 with TRBJ2-3, with 8 positions matching TRBD2. In germline, CDR1 is SGHDT, CDR2 YYEEEE. The CDR3 runs to 15 residues. V gave up 0 bases and J gave up 4 bases; unmatched junction bases: 4. CDR3 residues: CASSLDLTSADTQYF. CDR3 nucleotide sequence: TGTGCCAGCAGCTTGGACTTGACTAGCGCAGATACGCAGTATTTT.

This clonotype turned up a few times. V and J are TRBV4-3 and TRBJ2-3; D unresolved. The length of the CDR3 is 14 residues. Germline V gene lookup returns CDR1 LGHNA and CDR2 YSLEER. The V end lost 1 base, the J end lost 0 bases, and 5 bases lay between the germline ends. The CDR3 here is CASSQGMSTDTQYF. The CDR3 DNA reads TGCGCCAGCAGCCAAGGCATGAGCACAGATACGCAGTATTTT.

J is TRBJ1-1 and V is TRBV5-5; D is undetermined. The CDR3 covers 15 residues. V was clipped by 6 bases and J by 4 bases, with 19 bases between them. The germline V gene encodes CDR1 SGHKS and CDR2 YYEKEE (reference sequence). CDR3 coding DNA: TGTGCCAGCACCGCCCGGCGGGGAAGAGGCACTGAAGCTTTCTTT. Amino acids: CASTARRGRGTEAFF.